The source of this T cell receptor (beta chain) is a study of blood T cell repertoires in COVID-19. Overall study context: T cells, B-cell-depleted T cells, or PBMCs provided the cDNA or gDNA that served as material.

CDR3 length: 16 amino acids. Germline V gene sequence: CDR1 LGHNT, CDR2 FRNRAP. Unmatched junction bases numbered 3, after V lost 2 bases and J lost 0 bases. Generated by immunoSEQ multiplex PCR, the TCRdb table keeps only in-frame clones and is missing some. The table lists approximately 46,000 clones, more than 75% of them singletons. Source material: peripheral blood. The J gene is TRBJ1-3, the V gene TRBV12-5, with 8 bases fitting TRBD1. The source of this sequence is a human donor in a cohort sampled during active COVID-19. The DNA for the CDR3 is TGTGCTAGTGGTTTGCTAACAGGGGGCTCTGGAAACACCATATATTTT. As protein: CASGLLTGGSGNTIYF.